This T cell receptor beta chain was documented in a study of cytomegalovirus exposure and HLA in healthy donors. Vbeta (60) and Jbeta (13) primers were used in the PCR. Sequencing used immunoSEQ multiplex PCR; TCRdb keeps in-frame clones, though not all of them. The sample contains around 120,000 clones, 70% to 85% of which appear only once. J was trimmed by 2 bases and V by 2 bases; bases with no gene match: 0. This CDR3 region has 14 residues. CDR1 is KGHSH, CDR2 LQKENI, per germline. This clonotype was sampled from a middle-aged man in good health and CMV-seropositive. The specimen was PBMCs. This chain links TRBV18 with TRBJ1-3; 7 bases are shared with TRBD1. The CDR3 region has the DNA TGTGCCAGCTCACCAGACAGGGCTGGAAACACCATATATTTT. It encodes CASSPDRAGNTIYF. Filled out from reference TRBV18 and TRBJ1-3, the complete variable domain reads NAGVMQNPRHLVRRRGQEARLRCSPMKGHSHVYWYRQLPEEGLKFMVYLQKENIIDESGMPKERFSAEFPKEGPSILRIQQVVRGDSAAYFCASSPDRAGNTIYFGEGSWLTVV.